The 32 T cell receptor beta chains reported below all come from one sample, sequenced in a study of blood T cell repertoires in COVID-19. Here immunoSEQ multiplex PCR was the method, and the copy in TCRdb shows in-frame clones only, minus some. The sample records around 50,000 clones, about 79% being singletons. The sample consisted of peripheral blood. The receptors originated from a human donor in a cohort sampled during active COVID-19.

The CDR3 spells CASSALAGGSSYNEQFF. The DNA for the CDR3 is TGTGCCAGCAGCGCGCTAGCGGGAGGGAGCTCCTACAATGAGCAGTTCTTC. The chain recombines TRBV7-8 with TRBJ2-1, with 12 nucleotides matching TRBD2. Looked up from germline, CDR1 is SGHVS and CDR2 is FQNEAQ. CDR3 length: 17 residues. Trimming at V came to 5 bases and at J to 0 bases, leaving 5 bases not matched to a gene. Using reference TRBV7-8 and TRBJ2-1 for the parts outside the CDR3, the full variable domain is GAGVSQSPRYKVAKRGQDVALRCDPISGHVSLFWYQQALGQGPEFLTYFQNEAQLDKSGLPSDRFFAERPEGSVSTLKIQRTQQEDSAVYLCASSALAGGSSYNEQFFGPGTRLTVL.

The chain employs TRBV19 and TRBJ1-2; D is possibly TRBD1 (5 bases). Between the trimmed V and J ends, which lost 3 bases and 3 bases, there was a span of 14 bases. Germline loops: CDR1 LNHDA, CDR2 SQIVND (reference sequence). This CDR3 spans 15 amino acids. This CDR3 is CASSISRVDHYGYTF. As DNA, the CDR3 is TGTGCCAGTAGTATTAGCAGGGTTGATCACTATGGCTACACCTTC.

The rearrangement uses TRBV7-2 and TRBJ1-1; D is undetermined. Germline CDR1 and CDR2: SGHTA and FQGNSA. With 1 base removed from V and 2 bases from J, the gap between germline ends came to 8 bases. CDR3 size: 14 residues. CDR3 DNA: TGTGCCAGCAGCTTAGGGCAGGTAAACACTGAAGCTTTCTTT. Residues: CASSLGQVNTEAFF.

The J gene is TRBJ2-5, the V gene TRBV11-2; TRBD2 matches 14 bases. Per germline, CDR1 SGHAT and CDR2 FQNNGV. This CDR3 comprises 16 residues. V lost 5 bases, J lost 5 bases, and 7 bases stayed unmatched. For the CDR3, the DNA is TGTGCCAGCAGCCACGGGACTAGCGGGAGTTGGGAGACCCAGTACTTC. Protein sequence: CASSHGTSGSWETQYF.

Only a few counts were recorded for this clone. This chain joins TRBV15 and TRBJ2-7; a weak D match, TRBD1 (6 bases). This CDR3 region has 12 residues. Trimming took 7 bases from V and 5 from J, leaving 12 bases between them. Germline CDR1 and CDR2: LNHNV and YYDKDF (reference sequence). The CDR3 protein is CATKGVANEQYF. In DNA form, the CDR3 reads TGTGCCACCAAGGGGGTTGCCAACGAGCAGTACTTC.

This rearrangement joins TRBV7-3 to TRBJ2-2; TRBD2 might be the D (5 bases). V dropped 5 bases and J dropped 2 bases, with 9 bases sitting between them. The CDR3 has 14 residues. Germline V gene lookup returns CDR1 SGHTA and CDR2 FQGTGA. CDR3 bases: TGTGCCAGCAGCCCTACTAGAAACACCGGGGAGCTGTTTTTT. It encodes CASSPTRNTGELFF. The full variable domain, rest sourced from reference TRBV7-3 and TRBJ2-2, is GAGVSQTPSNKVTEKGKYVELRCDPISGHTALYWYRQSLGQGPEFLIYFQGTGAADDSGLPNDRFFAVRPEGSVSTLKIQRTERGDSAVYLCASSPTRNTGELFFGEGSRLTVL.

The chain uses TRBV28 and TRBJ1-5, with TRBD1 identical over 7 bases. Trimming at V came to 4 bases and at J to 7 bases, leaving 10 bases not matched to a gene. The CDR3 is 15 residues long. Germline assignment: CDR1 MDHEN and CDR2 SYDVKM. The chain's CDR3 is CASSSLTGVGQPQHF. The CDR3 region has the DNA TGTGCCAGCAGTTCCCTAACAGGGGTCGGACAGCCCCAGCATTTT.

The chain is built from TRBV12-3 or TRBV12-4 and TRBJ1-2, with 7 positions matching TRBD1. J was trimmed by 8 bases and V by 7 bases; bases with no gene match: 10. The CDR3 extends over 13 amino acids. CDR3: CASTSGQVRGYTF. The CDR3 region has the DNA TGTGCCAGCACCTCCGGACAGGTTCGAGGCTACACCTTC.

V is TRBV7-2 and J is TRBJ2-3; perhaps TRBD1 as D (6 bases). CDR1 is SGHTA and CDR2 is FQGNSA in the germline V gene. The CDR3 covers 15 residues. Trimming shortened V by 1 base and J by 4 bases, and 12 bases separated the two germline ends. The CDR3, as DNA: TGTGCCAGCAGCTTAGATCGGGCAGGGGCAGATACGCAGTATTTT. Amino acids: CASSLDRAGADTQYF.

This sequence joins TRBV30 and TRBJ1-2; TRBD1 matches 8 bases. Germline trimming cut 2 bases from V and 7 bases from J; bases unmatched to any gene: 12. The CDR3 sequence is 15 residues long. From germline, CDR1 is GTSNPN and CDR2 SVGIG (reference sequence). CDR3 nucleotides: TGTGCCTGGAGTCAACGGACAGGGCTTCTCGGTGGCTACACCTTC. It specifies CAWSQRTGLLGGYTF.

This clone has a single count. CDR3 in amino acids: CASSLGGLAGSNEQFF. The CDR3 nucleotides read TGCGCCAGCAGCTTGGGGGGACTAGCGGGAAGCAATGAGCAGTTCTTC. The chain links TRBV5-1 to TRBJ2-1; TRBD2 agrees at 13 bases. Germline CDR1 reads SGHRS; CDR2 reads YFSETQ. J was trimmed by 6 bases and V by 0 bases; bases with no gene match: 3. The CDR3 is 16 residues long.

The chain joins TRBV25-1 to TRBJ1-4; D perhaps matches TRBD1 (6 bases). Between the trimmed V and J ends, which lost 4 bases and 4 bases, there was a span of 10 bases. CDR3 length: 14 residues. Germline CDR1 is MGHDK and CDR2 is SYGVNS. The CDR3 sequence: CASSGDTGNEKLFF. In DNA, the CDR3 is TGTGCCAGCAGTGGGGACACCGGTAATGAAAAACTGTTTTTT.

The J gene is TRBJ1-2, the V gene TRBV5-1; 7 bases map to TRBD1. The V segment lost 1 base and the J segment 0 bases; nucleotides outside the gene matches: 0. This CDR3 has 14 amino acids. Germline-derived CDR1 and CDR2 are SGHRS and YFSETQ. CDR3 sequence: CASSLQGANYGYTF. The CDR3 DNA sequence: TGCGCCAGCAGCTTGCAGGGGGCTAACTATGGCTACACCTTC. The full variable domain, in which reference TRBV5-1 and TRBJ1-2 provide the parts outside the CDR3, is KAGVTQTPRYLIKTRGQQVTLSCSPISGHRSVSWYQQTPGQGLQFLFEYFSETQRNKGNFPGRFSGRQFSNSRSEMNVSTLELGDSALYLCASSLQGANYGYTFGSGTRLTVV.

The V call is TRBV4-3, the J call TRBJ2-5, with TRBD1 as a possible D gene (6 bases). The V and J ends lost 5 bases and 1 base respectively, with 14 bases between them. CDR3 length: 15 residues. Germline V gene lookup returns CDR1 LGHNA and CDR2 YSLEER. The CDR3 protein is CASSALGAIQETQYF. The CDR3 DNA follows: TGCGCCAGCAGCGCTCTGGGGGCCATCCAAGAGACCCAGTACTTC.

This clone was observed once. The chain joins TRBV28 to TRBJ1-2; possibly TRBD1 for D (6 bases). CDR3 size: 12 residues. Deletions cut 5 bases from V and 5 bases from J, with 9 bases between. The V gene's germline CDR1 is MDHEN and CDR2 SYDVKM. The CDR3 coding sequence is TGTGCCAGCAGTCAAAGGGGGTATGGCTACACCTTC. This gives the protein CASSQRGYGYTF.

V usage is TRBV5-8 and J usage is TRBJ1-5, with D perhaps TRBD1 (6 bases). This CDR3 is built from 17 residues. Germline values: CDR1 SGHTS, CDR2 YDEGEE. V lost 0 bases to trimming and J lost 2 bases, with 15 bases between them. CDR3 nucleotide sequence: TGTGCCAGCAGCTTGGAGGGGGGCGGGGGAGGCAATCAGCCCCAGCATTTT. Its translation: CASSLEGGGGGNQPQHF.

The chain combines TRBV28 with TRBJ2-7; 11 bases map to TRBD1. The CDR3 covers 14 residues. The J segment lost 2 bases and the V segment lost 7 bases, leaving 4 bases of the junction unmatched. The germline V gene has CDR1 MDHEN and CDR2 SYDVKM. CDR3 nucleotide sequence: TGTGCCAGCACCCGGGACAGGGGGGCCTACGAGCAGTACTTC. This translates into CASTRDRGAYEQYF.

Only one count was recorded for this clone. This chain links TRBV7-9 with TRBJ1-2; 11 nucleotides align to TRBD1. The V segment lost 1 base and the J segment 2 bases; nucleotides outside the gene matches: 6. Looked up from germline, CDR1 is SEHNR and CDR2 is FQNEAQ (reference sequence). CDR3 length: 17 residues. The CDR3 spells CASSLGRDRGFNYGYTF. The CDR3 nucleotides read TGTGCCAGCAGCTTAGGCCGGGACAGGGGGTTCAACTATGGCTACACCTTC.

V and J are TRBV19 and TRBJ2-2; perhaps TRBD1 as D (5 bases). The length of the CDR3 is 15 residues. V lost 2 bases to trimming and J lost 2 bases, with 9 bases between them. Germline CDR1 reads LNHDA; CDR2 reads SQIVND (reference sequence). This chain's CDR3 is CASSITGSNTGELFF. CDR3 nucleotide sequence: TGTGCCAGTAGTATAACAGGTTCAAACACCGGGGAGCTGTTTTTT. The full variable domain, completed using reference TRBV19 and TRBJ2-2, is DGGITQSPKYLFRKEGQNVTLSCEQNLNHDAMYWYRQDPGQGLRLIYYSQIVNDFQKGDIAEGYSVSREKKESFPLTVTSAQKNPTAFYLCASSITGSNTGELFFGEGSRLTVL.

The chain uses TRBV30 and TRBJ2-7; 10 nucleotides match TRBD2. Germline CDR1 reads GTSNPN; CDR2 reads SVGIG (reference sequence). The CDR3 is 13 residues long. Trimming cost V 3 bases and J 5 bases; bases outside gene matches: 4. CDR3 nucleotides: TGTGCCTGGAGGCTAGCGGGAGTCAACGAGCAGTACTTC. Residues: CAWRLAGVNEQYF. Drawing the rest from reference TRBV30 and TRBJ2-7, the complete variable domain is SQTIHQWPATLVQPVGSPLSLECTVEGTSNPNLYWYRQAAGRGLQLLFYSVGIGQISSEVPQNLSASRPQDRQFILSSKKLLLSDSGFYLCAWRLAGVNEQYFGPGTRLTVT.

This sequence joins TRBV29-1 and TRBJ2-4, with 7 bases identical to TRBD2. The CDR3 extends over 14 amino acids. Germline V CDR1 and CDR2: SQVTM, ANQGSEA. V shed 0 bases and J 7 bases; nucleotides not matched to a gene: 6. CDR3 region: CSVEEGGDRNIQYF. DNA for the CDR3: TGCAGCGTTGAAGAGGGAGGGGATAGGAACATTCAGTACTTC.

V gene TRBV2 combines with J gene TRBJ1-1; D possibly corresponds to TRBD1 (5 bases). Deletions cut 4 bases from V and 3 bases from J, with 15 bases between. Germline loops: CDR1 SNHLY, CDR2 FYNNEI. CDR3 length: 15 residues. CDR3 nucleotide sequence: TGTGCCAGCAGTGTTGGTTTACCGGGGGACACTGAAGCTTTCTTT. The encoded protein is CASSVGLPGDTEAFF.

This clone was seen only a few times. The V call is TRBV28, the J call TRBJ2-2, with D uncertain. This CDR3 has 16 residues. Germline CDR1 MDHEN, CDR2 SYDVKM. The V end lost 6 bases, the J end lost 3 bases, and 17 bases lay between the germline ends. The CDR3 coding sequence is TGTGCCAGCAGGAGACTTAGGTGGTTTGACACCGGGGAGCTGTTTTTT. Protein: CASRRLRWFDTGELFF.

V gene TRBV28 combines with J gene TRBJ2-6, with 11 positions matching TRBD1. Unmatched junction bases numbered 14, after V lost 6 bases and J lost 4 bases. CDR1 and CDR2 (germline): MDHEN, SYDVKM. The CDR3 runs to 19 residues. The CDR3 sequence: CASSRGQGVSPTGANVLTF. The CDR3 nucleotides are TGTGCCAGCAGCCGGGGACAGGGGGTCTCCCCCACGGGGGCCAACGTCCTGACTTTC.

This sequence joins TRBV19 and TRBJ1-4, with D perhaps TRBD1 (6 bases). This CDR3 comprises 13 residues. V gave up 7 bases and J gave up 8 bases, with 14 bases separating them. The germline gives CDR1 LNHDA, CDR2 SQIVND (reference sequence). CDR3 amino acids: CASKGGQLEKLFF. The CDR3 DNA follows: TGTGCCAGTAAGGGGGGGCAGTTGGAAAAACTGTTTTTT.

This chain uses TRBV7-9 with TRBJ1-6; the match to TRBD1 covers 8 bases. CDR1 SEHNR and CDR2 FQNEAQ come from the germline V gene (reference sequence). The CDR3 has 14 amino acids. Trimming cost V 6 bases and J 7 bases; bases outside gene matches: 5. The CDR3, as DNA: TGTGCCAGCAGGGTTGACAGGGGCAATTCACCCCTCCACTTT. Amino acids: CASRVDRGNSPLHF.

J is TRBJ1-1 and V is TRBV21-1; the table's D gene call, TRBD1, was not cross checked with the DNA. TRBV21-1 is marked as a pseudogene. The CDR3 is 18 residues long. The CDR3 region is CASSTYRGRATMNTEAFF. CDR3 DNA sequence: TGTGCCAGCAGCACGTACAGGGGGCGAGCCACCATGAACACTGAAGCTTTCTTT.

This chain uses TRBV5-1 with TRBJ2-5, with 8 bases lining up with TRBD1. V lost 0 bases to trimming and J lost 5 bases; unmatched junction nucleotides: 3. The CDR3 loop spans 14 amino acids. The germline gives CDR1 SGHRS, CDR2 YFSETQ. The CDR3 protein is CASSLAGGVETQYF. The CDR3 coding sequence is TGCGCCAGCAGCTTGGCAGGGGGCGTGGAGACCCAGTACTTC. Together with reference TRBV5-1 and TRBJ2-5, the CDR3 gives the full variable domain: KAGVTQTPRYLIKTRGQQVTLSCSPISGHRSVSWYQQTPGQGLQFLFEYFSETQRNKGNFPGRFSGRQFSNSRSEMNVSTLELGDSALYLCASSLAGGVETQYFGPGTRLLVL.

CDR3 nucleotide sequence: TGTGCCAGCAGCCACCGCGGGAGGAGCACCGGGGAGCTGTTTTTT. Protein: CASSHRGRSTGELFF. The chain combines TRBV14 with TRBJ2-2; the match to TRBD2 covers 8 bases. The V and J ends lost 3 bases and 4 bases, in that order; junction bases with no gene match: 4. The CDR3 extends over 15 amino acids. Germline CDR1 is SGHDN and CDR2 is FVKESK.

The chain combines TRBV3-1 (or the pseudogene TRBV3-2) with TRBJ2-1; D not resolved. Germline assignment: CDR1 LGHDT and CDR2 YNNKEL (reference sequence). This CDR3 is 12 amino acids long. Trimming removed 5 bases from V and 7 bases from J, with 9 bases in between. The CDR3 DNA reads as TGTGCCAGCAGCAGCTCAGGAAATGAGCAGTTCTTC. This translates into CASSSSGNEQFF.

V and J are TRBV27 and TRBJ2-7, with D unclear. This CDR3 has 13 amino acids. Germline CDR1 and CDR2: MNHEY and SMNVEV (reference sequence). The ends were cut back, 6 bases at V and 2 bases at J, with 11 bases in the middle. The CDR3 loop is CASRPLTTYEQYF. The CDR3 DNA is TGTGCCAGCAGGCCGCTAACTACCTACGAGCAGTACTTC.

The V and J genes are TRBV6-5 and TRBJ2-7; 8 nucleotides match TRBD1. Trimming removed 7 bases from V and 0 bases from J; junction bases left unmatched: 8. This CDR3 comprises 15 residues. Germline assignment: CDR1 MNHEY and CDR2 SVGAGI. The CDR3 nucleotides are TGTGCCAGCAATTCCCGGACAGGGAGCTCCTACGAGCAGTACTTC. This encodes CASNSRTGSSYEQYF.